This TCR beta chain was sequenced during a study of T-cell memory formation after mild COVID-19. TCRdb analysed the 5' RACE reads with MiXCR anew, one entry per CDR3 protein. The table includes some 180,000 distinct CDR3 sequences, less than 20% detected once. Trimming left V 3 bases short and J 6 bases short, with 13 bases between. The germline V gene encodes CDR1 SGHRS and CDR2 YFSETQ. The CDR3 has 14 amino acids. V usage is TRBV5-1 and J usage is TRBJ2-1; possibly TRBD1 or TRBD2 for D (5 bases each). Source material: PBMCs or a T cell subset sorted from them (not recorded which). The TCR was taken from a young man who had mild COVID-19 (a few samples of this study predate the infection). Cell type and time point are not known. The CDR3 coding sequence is TGCGCCAGCAGCTCCCCGGGACGCTCCAATGAGCAGTTCTTC. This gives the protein CASSSPGRSNEQFF. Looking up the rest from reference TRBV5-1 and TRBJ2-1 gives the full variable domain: KAGVTQTPRYLIKTRGQQVTLSCSPISGHRSVSWYQQTPGQGLQFLFEYFSETQRNKGNFPGRFSGRQFSNSRSEMNVSTLELGDSALYLCASSSPGRSNEQFFGPGTRLTVL.